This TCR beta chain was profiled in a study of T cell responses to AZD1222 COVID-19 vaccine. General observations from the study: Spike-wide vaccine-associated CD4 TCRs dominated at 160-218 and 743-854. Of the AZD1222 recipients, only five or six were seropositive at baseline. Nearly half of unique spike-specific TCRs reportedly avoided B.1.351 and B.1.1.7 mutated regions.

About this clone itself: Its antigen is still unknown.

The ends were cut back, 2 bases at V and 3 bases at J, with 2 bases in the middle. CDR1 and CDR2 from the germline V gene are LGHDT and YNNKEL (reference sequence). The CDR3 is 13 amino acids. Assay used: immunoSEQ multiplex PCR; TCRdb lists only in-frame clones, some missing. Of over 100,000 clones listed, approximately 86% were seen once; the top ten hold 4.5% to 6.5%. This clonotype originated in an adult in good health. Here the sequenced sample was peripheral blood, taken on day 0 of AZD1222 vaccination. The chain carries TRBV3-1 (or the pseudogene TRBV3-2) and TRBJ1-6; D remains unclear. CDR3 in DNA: TGTGCCAGCAGCCAAAACTATAATTCACCCCTCCACTTT. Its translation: CASSQNYNSPLHF.